A single sample gave rise to the 28 T cell receptor beta chains below, sequenced in a study of CDR3 diversity in severe acne. In TCRdb, the PCR reads were re-called with MiXCR into one record per CDR3 protein. Counted here are tens of thousands of distinct CDR3 sequences, 51% occurring once; the ten biggest clones make up approximately 14%. Input material: blood. Receptors were obtained from a male donor in good health, without acne.

This clonotype was observed many times. The V gene is TRBV7-9, the J gene TRBJ1-6, with 7 bases lining up with TRBD1. J lost 7 bases, V lost 5 bases, and 11 bases had no gene match. The CDR3 extends over 16 amino acids. CDR1 is SEHNR, CDR2 FQNEAQ, per germline (reference sequence). CDR3 region: CASSPGNRGSNSPLHF. CDR3 DNA: TGTGCCAGCAGCCCTGGCAACAGGGGAAGCAATTCACCCCTCCACTTT.

Concerning this clonotype itself: A much larger clonotype is one base distant, so this may be a read error. The chain uses TRBV11-2 and TRBJ2-5, with unresolved D. Per germline, CDR1 SGHAT and CDR2 FQNNGV. The CDR3 length is 11 residues. The CDR3 spells CASSEQGTQYF. The CDR3 region has the DNA TGTGCCAGCAGCGAACAAGGGACCCAGTACTTC.

On this clonotype itself: Likely a read error: the CDR3 ends without its conserved phenylalanine or tryptophan. This chain uses TRBV7-9 with TRBJ2-1; 10 bases line up with TRBD1. In germline, CDR1 is SEHNR, CDR2 FQNEAQ (reference sequence). This CDR3 is 15 amino acids long. V shed 2 bases, J shed 5 bases, and the junction held 3 bases outside the gene matches. CDR3 coding DNA: TGTGCCAGCAGCTTAACCGGGACAGGGGACAATGAGCAGTTCCTC. This codes for CASSLTGTGDNEQFL.

The rearrangement uses TRBV20-1 and TRBJ1-6, with D possibly TRBD1 on 6 matching bases. The V gene lost 2 bases and the J gene lost 7 bases, with 15 bases spanning the gap. This CDR3 region has 15 residues. Per germline, CDR1 DFQATT and CDR2 SNEGSKA (reference sequence). CDR3 region: CSARSGAGANSPLHF. The CDR3 DNA sequence: TGCAGTGCTAGATCCGGCGCGGGGGCGAATTCACCCCTCCACTTT.

CDR3 in amino acids: CASSFGQNYGYTF. Written as DNA, the CDR3 is TGTGCCAGCAGTTTTGGTCAGAACTATGGCTACACCTTC. This sequence joins TRBV28 and TRBJ1-2; D remains ambiguous. Germline V gene data show CDR1 as MDHEN and CDR2 as SYDVKM. V lost 3 bases and J lost 2, with 7 bases in between. This CDR3 has 13 amino acids.

V gene TRBV5-1 combines with J gene TRBJ2-1, with TRBD2 matching over 11 bases. Germline lookup yields CDR1 SGHRS and CDR2 YFSETQ. The CDR3 extends over 14 amino acids. V was pared by 7 bases and J by 4 bases, with 4 bases of the junction left unmatched. CDR3 DNA sequence: TGCGCCAGCGGCACTAGCGGGGGTTACAATGAGCAGTTCTTC. Protein product: CASGTSGGYNEQFF.

This clonotype showed up many times. V and J are TRBV6-1 and TRBJ1-2; D is uncertain. V lost 3 bases, J lost 3 bases, and 8 bases lay in between. This CDR3 has 13 amino acids. Germline V gene data show CDR1 as MNHNS and CDR2 as SASEGT. CDR3 bases: TGTGCCAGCAGTGAGCCAAGATACTATGGCTACACCTTC. It encodes CASSEPRYYGYTF.

The rearrangement joins TRBV4-2 to TRBJ2-5; TRBD2 agrees at 12 bases. This CDR3 spans 16 amino acids. Losses at the gene ends were 2 bases for V and 2 bases for J; bases not matched to a gene: 3. CDR1 is LGHNA and CDR2 is YNFKEQ in the germline V gene. The CDR3 DNA sequence: TGTGCCAGCAGCCAATCCGGACTAGCGGGACAAGAGACCCAGTACTTC. This sequence encodes CASSQSGLAGQETQYF.

This clonotype was seen a handful of times. CDR3 loop: CASSLGGTGHSPLHF. The CDR3 DNA is TGTGCCAGCAGCTTAGGGGGGACAGGGCATTCACCCCTCCACTTT. The V call is TRBV13, the J call TRBJ1-6, with 9 bases lining up with TRBD1. V lost 0 bases to trimming and J lost 8 bases; unmatched junction nucleotides: 2. The germline V gene has CDR1 PRHDT and CDR2 FYEKMQ (reference sequence). The CDR3 is 15 amino acids.

Note on this clonotype: Relative to the germline gene, one junction end is altered; a read error may explain this. V is TRBV10-3 and J is TRBJ2-5; 10 bases match TRBD2. Germline-derived CDR1 and CDR2 are ENHRY and SYGVKD. The CDR3 covers 18 residues. The CDR3 protein is CAISEWLAGVVGKETQYF. In nucleotides, the CDR3 is TGTGCCATCAGCGAGTGGCTAGCGGGAGTGGTAGGCAAAGAGACCCAGTACTTC.

Worth noting for this clonotype: No DNA is shown, since the ends of the CDR3 on it are uncertain; the CDR3 is the one TCRdb lists. The rearrangement joins TRBV20-1 to TRBJ1-5; the D call TRBD1 from the table was never checked on the DNA. 20 amino acids form the CDR3, both terminal residues included. Germline CDR1 and CDR2: DFQATT and SNEGSKA (reference sequence). The CDR3: CSARGLRTTNEQFFGQPQHF.

Concerning this clonotype itself: It is unclear where the CDR3 begins or ends on the DNA, so no DNA is shown, and the CDR3 is as TCRdb lists it. The chain employs TRBV15 and TRBJ2-5. The CDR3 region is 22 residues in length, termini included. Germline values: CDR1 LNHNV, CDR2 YYDKDF (reference sequence). The CDR3: CATSRDAQTDGYTFGSGETQYF.

This clonotype was counted at least ten times. The chain links TRBV30 to TRBJ2-7, with a possible D match to TRBD2 (6 bases). CDR3 length equals 13 residues. The germline V gene encodes CDR1 GTSNPN and CDR2 SVGIG (reference sequence). V gave up 3 bases and J gave up 2 bases, with 11 bases separating them. DNA for the CDR3: TGTGCCTGGAGGCGGGACGGAGCCTACGAGCAGTACTTC. This codes for CAWRRDGAYEQYF.

This rearrangement joins TRBV11-2 to TRBJ1-4, with 9 positions matching TRBD1. Germline V CDR1 and CDR2: SGHAT, FQNNGV. This CDR3 spans 15 amino acids. V was pared by 3 bases and J by 8 bases, with 7 bases of the junction left unmatched. As DNA, the CDR3 is TGTGCCAGCAGCTTTGGGGACAGGGTGTTAGAAAAACTGTTTTTT. It codes for CASSFGDRVLEKLFF.

In its sample, this clonotype was seen a few times. J is TRBJ1-5 and V is TRBV7-9; 9 bases line up with TRBD1. Germline-derived CDR1 and CDR2 are SEHNR and FQNEAQ (reference sequence). CDR3 length equals 15 residues. The J segment lost 5 bases and the V segment lost 5 bases, leaving 7 bases of the junction unmatched. DNA for the CDR3: TGTGCCAGCAGCCCTACGGGACAGGGCCATCAGCCCCAGCATTTT. Its protein is CASSPTGQGHQPQHF.

This clonotype came up many times. The chain is built from TRBV4-1 and TRBJ2-5, with a possible D match to TRBD2 (5 bases). Germline values: CDR1 MGHRA, CDR2 YSYEKL. The CDR3 totals 13 residues. V dropped 4 bases and J dropped 6 bases, with 12 bases sitting between them. CDR3 protein: CASSPTDGKTQYF. CDR3 DNA sequence: TGCGCCAGCAGCCCCACAGACGGGAAGACCCAGTACTTC.

This chain joins TRBV5-6 and TRBJ2-1; 7 nucleotides line up with TRBD2. The V gene end was trimmed by 4 bases and the J gene end by 10 bases; junction bases not matched to a gene: 8. CDR1 and CDR2 (germline): SGHDT, YYEEEE. This CDR3 is built from 13 residues. The CDR3 nucleotides read TGTGCCAGCAGCCCATGGGGGGGTGAGGAGCAGTTCTTC. Its protein product is CASSPWGGEEQFF.

The rearrangement links TRBV12-3 or TRBV12-4 to TRBJ2-7; unclear D gene. V dropped 7 bases and J dropped 6 bases, with 19 bases sitting between them. The length of the CDR3 is 14 residues. The CDR3 is CASTGSPASGEQYF. The CDR3 bases are TGTGCCAGCACCGGATCCCCCGCGTCTGGCGAGCAGTACTTC.

This clonotype has a count of ten or more. The rearrangement links TRBV28 to TRBJ2-7; D gene uncertain. Germline V gene lookup returns CDR1 MDHEN and CDR2 SYDVKM. The CDR3 runs 15 residues. The V end was cut by 4 bases, the J end by 6 bases, with 19 bases between. CDR3 sequence reads: CASSYSGAGNGEQYF. The DNA for the CDR3 is TGTGCCAGCAGTTATAGTGGCGCAGGTAATGGCGAGCAGTACTTC.

This clonotype was recorded only once. V gene TRBV20-1 combines with J gene TRBJ2-1; TRBD2 aligns across 12 bases. This CDR3 is built from 13 residues. V was pared by 5 bases and J by 6 bases, with 2 bases of the junction left unmatched. Germline CDR1 reads DFQATT; CDR2 reads SNEGSKA (reference sequence). CDR3 nucleotide sequence: TGCAGTGCTGAGACTAGCGGGAGCAATGAGCAGTTCTTC. Encoded protein: CSAETSGSNEQFF.

In regard to this clonotype: The germline gene is not matched at one end of the junction; a read error may be the cause. V usage is TRBV29-1 and J usage is TRBJ2-2; TRBD2 matches at 7 bases. The CDR3 consists of 14 residues. Germline CDR1 and CDR2: SQVTM and ANQGSEA. The CDR3 DNA reads as TGCAGCGTCCCGGCGCGGGGGTACACCGGGGAGCTGTCTTGG. This encodes CSVPARGYTGELSW.

The gene calls are TRBV20-1 and TRBJ2-5; tentatively, D is TRBD1 or TRBD2 (6 bases each). Germline V gene lookup returns CDR1 DFQATT and CDR2 SNEGSKA (reference sequence). The V end was cut by 5 bases, the J end by 0 bases, with 22 bases between. The CDR3 sequence is 17 residues long. The CDR3: CSAPPGLGGRDQETQYF. The CDR3 bases are TGCAGTGCTCCCCCGGGGCTCGGGGGCCGTGACCAAGAGACCCAGTACTTC.

This clonotype is a singleton in its sample. The J gene is TRBJ2-5, the V gene TRBV7-2, with D perhaps TRBD1 (5 bases). V lost 5 bases and J lost 5, with 9 bases in between. The CDR3 totals 12 residues. Germline values: CDR1 SGHTA, CDR2 FQGNSA. This chain's CDR3 is CASSGAGETQYF. The CDR3 nucleotides read TGTGCCAGCAGCGGGGCCGGGGAGACCCAGTACTTC.

This clonotype has a count of ten or more. The J gene is TRBJ2-1, the V gene TRBV5-1; 8 positions match TRBD2. V gave up 2 bases and J gave up 5 bases; unmatched junction bases: 3. The CDR3 is made up of 14 amino acids. From germline, CDR1 is SGHRS and CDR2 YFSETQ. The CDR3 sequence: CASSFREGDNEQFF. The CDR3 DNA reads TGCGCCAGCAGCTTCCGGGAGGGTGACAATGAGCAGTTCTTC. The entire variable domain, with the rest obtained from reference TRBV5-1 and TRBJ2-1, is as follows: KAGVTQTPRYLIKTRGQQVTLSCSPISGHRSVSWYQQTPGQGLQFLFEYFSETQRNKGNFPGRFSGRQFSNSRSEMNVSTLELGDSALYLCASSFREGDNEQFFGPGTRLTVL.

This clonotype was found a few times. In DNA form, the CDR3 reads TGTGCCAGCAGTTTGACGGTGGGAGGCTCGACTAACTATGGCTACACCTTC. It encodes CASSLTVGGSTNYGYTF. The genes are TRBV12-3 or TRBV12-4 and TRBJ1-2; D is undetermined. This CDR3 has 17 residues. Trimming shortened V by 3 bases and J by 0 bases, and 17 bases separated the two germline ends.

The chain links TRBV7-2 to TRBJ1-1; D is possibly TRBD1 (5 bases). V was shortened by 5 bases and J by 0 bases, with 10 bases between the two germline ends. The CDR3 spans 14 residues. CDR1 is SGHTA, CDR2 FQGNSA, per germline. Here the CDR3 reads CASSPGPMNTEAFF. The CDR3 DNA reads TGTGCCAGCAGCCCAGGGCCTATGAACACTGAAGCTTTCTTT.

This chain joins TRBV20-1 and TRBJ2-7; D gene ambiguous. Germline V gives CDR1 DFQATT, CDR2 SNEGSKA (reference sequence). V dropped 6 bases and J dropped 2 bases, with 17 bases sitting between them. The CDR3 length is 14 residues. The CDR3 region is CSASSRWLTYEQYF. CDR3 coding DNA: TGCAGTGCCAGCAGTCGATGGTTGACCTACGAGCAGTACTTC.

The gene calls are TRBV5-1 and TRBJ2-7; no clear D gene. Between the trimmed V and J ends, which lost 4 bases and 0 bases, there was a span of 5 bases. The CDR3 loop spans 12 amino acids. Germline-derived CDR1 and CDR2 are SGHRS and YFSETQ. The CDR3 bases are TGCGCCAGCAGCACGAACTCCTACGAGCAGTACTTC. Translation: CASSTNSYEQYF.